The next 31 T cell receptor beta chains were all read from a single sample in a study of Graves' ophthalmopathy and Graves' hyperthyroidism. Amplification of TCR beta CDR3 regions used RNA transcripts. First-round RT-PCR used HTBI primers; second-round multiplex PCR followed. MiXCR, applied by TCRdb to the multiplex PCR reads, yields one record per CDR3 protein. The sample includes over a million distinct CDR3 sequences, 35% to 45% of them seen just once. The source material was peripheral blood or thyroid tissue (not recorded which). Receptors were obtained from an adult man with Graves' hyperthyroidism.

This clonotype was counted many times. The genes are TRBV7-6 and TRBJ1-6; D uncertain. CDR1 is SGHVS and CDR2 is FNYEAQ in the germline V gene. This CDR3 region has 14 residues. V was pared by 3 bases and J by 8 bases, with 11 bases between. This CDR3 reads CASSFSALDSPLHF. CDR3 coding DNA: TGTGCCAGCAGCTTTTCCGCCCTCGATTCACCCCTCCACTTT.

This clonotype was counted at least ten times. The gene calls are TRBV15 and TRBJ2-5, with TRBD1 as a possible D gene (5 bases). CDR1 is LNHNV, CDR2 YYDKDF, per germline (reference sequence). The CDR3 has 15 amino acids. V was clipped by 2 bases and J by 3 bases, with 13 bases between them. CDR3 sequence reads: CATSRPPGWEETQYF. The DNA for the CDR3 is TGTGCCACCAGCAGACCCCCAGGGTGGGAAGAGACCCAGTACTTC.

In the case of this clonotype: Since no conserved phenylalanine or tryptophan closes the CDR3, a read error is the likely cause. It is unclear where the CDR3 begins or ends on the DNA, so no DNA is shown, and the CDR3 is as TCRdb lists it. The chain joins TRBV10-3 to TRBJ2-5; TRBD1 is taken as the D call from the table, unchecked against the DNA. Germline loops: CDR1 ENHRY, CDR2 SYGVKD. The CDR3 length is 17 residues, termini included. This CDR3 is CAISGGGAAGYGYTFGS.

This clonotype was seen ten or more times. The J gene is TRBJ1-2, the V gene TRBV4-1; D unresolved. The CDR3 consists of 12 residues. CDR1 is MGHRA and CDR2 is YSYEKL in the germline V gene. V was clipped by 0 bases and J by 6 bases, with 5 bases between them. DNA for the CDR3: TGCGCCAGCAGCCAAGAGAGGAATGGCTACACCTTC. This codes for CASSQERNGYTF.

Worth noting for this clonotype: A read error may produce the germline difference seen at one junction end. The chain employs TRBV5-1 and TRBJ2-7; 8 nucleotides match TRBD2. From germline, CDR1 is SGHRS and CDR2 YFSETQ. CDR3 length: 17 residues. The DNA of the CDR3 is TGCGCCAGCAGCCCGGGGGGGGCCCGGGGAGACTCCGACGAGCAGTACTTC. This sequence encodes CASSPGGARGDSDEQYF.

Of note for this clonotype: This could be a read error, since a much larger clone is one nucleotide away. CDR3 sequence (DNA): TGTGCCAGCAGCTTAAAATTCGGCTTAACTGACACCATATATTTT. Amino acid sequence: CASSLKFGLTDTIYF. This chain joins TRBV7-2 and TRBJ1-3; D gene uncertain. Trimming left V 2 bases short and J 8 bases short, with 16 bases between. CDR1 is SGHTA and CDR2 is FQGNSA in the germline V gene. The CDR3 sequence is 15 residues long.

This clonotype has a single count. V is TRBV20-1 and J is TRBJ2-7; TRBD2 matches 11 bases. The CDR3 contains 14 residues. Germline CDR1 is DFQATT and CDR2 is SNEGSKA (reference sequence). With 5 bases clipped from V and 4 bases from J, the junction kept 7 bases outside the gene matches. This CDR3 reads CSAGIAGGPYEQYF. The CDR3 coding sequence is TGCAGTGCTGGTATAGCGGGAGGGCCTTACGAGCAGTACTTC.

This clonotype has ten or more counts. This chain links TRBV19 with TRBJ1-5, with 7 bases lining up with TRBD1. The trim removed 9 bases at V and 3 bases at J, leaving 8 bases unmatched. This CDR3 is built from 14 residues. CDR1 LNHDA and CDR2 SQIVND come from the germline V gene (reference sequence). The CDR3 DNA follows: TGTGCCAGCCGGGACAGCGTATACAATCAGCCCCAGCATTTT. Protein product: CASRDSVYNQPQHF.

The genes are TRBV29-1 and TRBJ1-1; perhaps TRBD1 as D (6 bases). Germline-derived CDR1 and CDR2 are SQVTM and ANQGSEA. Trimming removed 2 bases at V and 2 bases at J, with 15 bases between. The CDR3 runs 15 residues. This CDR3 is CSVETGIGSNTEAFF. As DNA, the CDR3 is TGCAGCGTTGAAACAGGGATAGGGTCAAACACTGAAGCTTTCTTT.

The rearrangement links TRBV7-4 to TRBJ2-5; 7 nucleotides match TRBD2. The closer fit of TRBJ2-7 to the DNA end suggests the J call may be wrong. The CDR3 contains 15 residues. Germline values: CDR1 SGHVT, CDR2 SQSDAQ. The CDR3 DNA reads as TGTGCCAGCAGCTTGCGCGGGAGAGCCGGCGACGAGCAGTACTTC. Its translation is CASSLRGRAGDEQYF.

This clonotype was detected many times. The V and J genes are TRBV7-9 and TRBJ2-2; TRBD2 aligns across 9 bases. Trimming took 5 bases from V and 5 from J; bases not matched to a gene: 12. CDR1 and CDR2 (germline): SEHNR, FQNEAQ (reference sequence). The CDR3 is 17 residues long. The CDR3 reads CASSPWDLAGTTGELFF. The DNA of the CDR3 is TGTGCCAGCAGCCCCTGGGACCTAGCGGGGACTACCGGGGAGCTGTTTTTT.

This clonotype was detected many times. V and J are TRBV7-2 and TRBJ1-4; 8 bases are shared with TRBD1. CDR3 length equals 14 residues. CDR1 SGHTA and CDR2 FQGNSA come from the germline V gene. Unmatched junction bases numbered 3, after V lost 2 bases and J lost 7 bases. The CDR3, as DNA: TGTGCCAGCAGCTTACAGGGGGCGGGTGAAAAACTGTTTTTT. Amino acids: CASSLQGAGEKLFF.

The rearrangement joins TRBV7-2 to TRBJ2-6; D remains ambiguous. The germline V gene has CDR1 SGHTA and CDR2 FQGNSA. V shed 5 bases and J shed 18 bases, with 11 bases lying between them. The length of the CDR3 is 10 residues. CDR3 coding DNA: TGTGCCAGCAGCCCAAGGGCACGGACTTTC. This encodes CASSPRARTF.

This chain connects TRBV2 to TRBJ2-1; TRBD2 aligns across 11 bases. The germline gives CDR1 SNHLY, CDR2 FYNNEI. Losses at the gene ends were 6 bases for V and 11 bases for J; bases not matched to a gene: 3. CDR3 size: 12 residues. The CDR3 protein is CASRGTSGKQFF. In DNA, the CDR3 is TGTGCCAGCAGAGGGACTAGCGGAAAGCAGTTCTTC.

J is TRBJ2-1 and V is TRBV10-3; 10 bases are a match to TRBD2. V lost 0 bases to trimming and J lost 4 bases; unmatched junction nucleotides: 3. CDR1 is ENHRY and CDR2 is SYGVKD in the germline V gene. The CDR3 covers 16 residues. The CDR3, as DNA: TGTGCCATCAGTGAGTCGGGGACTAGCGCTTACAATGAGCAGTTCTTC. It codes for CAISESGTSAYNEQFF.

The chain joins TRBV10-3 to TRBJ2-2, with D unresolved. This CDR3 comprises 14 residues. Trimming removed 7 bases from V and 6 bases from J, with 15 bases in between. The germline V gene has CDR1 ENHRY and CDR2 SYGVKD. CDR3 bases: TGTGCCATCACCGCATCGACTTCCCCCGGGGAGCTGTTTTTT. It codes for CAITASTSPGELFF.

This clonotype was recorded a few times. The chain links TRBV20-1 to TRBJ1-2; D is unclear. The CDR3 length is 14 residues. Looked up from germline, CDR1 is DFQATT and CDR2 is SNEGSKA (reference sequence). V lost 0 bases and J 3 bases, leaving 11 bases between the germline ends. CDR3 sequence reads: CSAREDGRYYGYTF. DNA for the CDR3: TGCAGTGCTAGAGAGGACGGTCGGTACTATGGCTACACCTTC.

This clonotype was found many times. The chain combines TRBV7-2 with TRBJ1-5; D possibly corresponds to TRBD1 (5 bases). The ends were cut back, 7 bases at V and 6 bases at J, with 16 bases in the middle. This CDR3 comprises 14 residues. Germline lookup yields CDR1 SGHTA and CDR2 FQGNSA. The CDR3 is CASTYWGGTQPQHF. In nucleotides, the CDR3 is TGTGCCAGCACTTACTGGGGGGGGACTCAGCCCCAGCATTTT. The whole variable domain, filled in from reference TRBV7-2 and TRBJ1-5, reads GAGVSQSPSNKVTEKGKDVELRCDPISGHTALYWYRQSLGQGLEFLIYFQGNSAPDKSGLPSDRFSAERTGGSVSTLTIQRTQQEDSAVYLCASTYWGGTQPQHFGDGTRLSIL.

This clonotype was recorded at least ten times. V gene TRBV7-8 combines with J gene TRBJ2-7; tentatively, D is TRBD1 (6 bases). Germline CDR1 is SGHVS and CDR2 is FQNEAQ. The CDR3 has 14 residues. V was cut by 3 bases and J by 3 bases, with 12 bases left in between. CDR3 sequence reads: CASSFTDRNYEQYF. CDR3 sequence (DNA): TGTGCCAGCAGCTTCACCGACAGGAACTACGAGCAGTACTTC.

This clonotype was detected only a few times. The chain links TRBV20-1 to TRBJ2-5, with D perhaps matching TRBD2 (7 bases). Germline assignment: CDR1 DFQATT and CDR2 SNEGSKA (reference sequence). This CDR3 region has 11 residues. This chain's CDR3 is CSGGGRETQYF. The CDR3 DNA is TGCAGCGGCGGGGGCAGAGAGACCCAGTACTTC.

In this sample, this clonotype turned up many times. The chain combines TRBV2 with TRBJ2-7; 7 nucleotides agree with TRBD1. The CDR3 extends over 14 amino acids. Per germline, CDR1 SNHLY and CDR2 FYNNEI. As DNA, the CDR3 is TGTGCTGAGCATGACAGGGCAGGATCCTACGAGCAGTACTTC. Protein: CAEHDRAGSYEQYF.

The chain has TRBV20-1 and TRBJ2-7; D perhaps matches TRBD1 (6 bases). This CDR3 region has 12 residues. The V gene lost 6 bases and the J gene lost 3 bases, with 12 bases spanning the gap. Germline V gene sequence: CDR1 DFQATT, CDR2 SNEGSKA (reference sequence). The CDR3 is CSAQDRSYEQYF. The CDR3 DNA is TGCAGTGCACAAGACAGGAGCTACGAGCAGTACTTC.

This clonotype was counted a few times. The chain has TRBV4-1 and TRBJ2-7; 9 positions match TRBD1. The CDR3 extends over 15 amino acids. Germline V gives CDR1 MGHRA, CDR2 YSYEKL. V gave up 4 bases and J gave up 7 bases; unmatched junction bases: 11. This CDR3 reads CASSPEPGQGWEQYF. The DNA of the CDR3 is TGCGCCAGCAGCCCCGAGCCGGGACAGGGTTGGGAGCAGTACTTC.

This chain connects TRBV6-5 to TRBJ2-7; weak D call: TRBD1 (6 bases). V was clipped by 3 bases and J by 9 bases, with 15 bases between them. Germline CDR1 reads MNHEY; CDR2 reads SVGAGI. The CDR3 length is 13 residues. The CDR3 nucleotides read TGTGCCAGCAGTTATTCACAGGGACGGGGGCAGTACTTC. It encodes CASSYSQGRGQYF.

At least ten counts were recorded for this clonotype. This rearrangement joins TRBV6-5 to TRBJ1-5, with a weak D call TRBD1 (5 bases). CDR1 is MNHEY and CDR2 is SVGAGI in the germline V gene. With 5 bases removed from V and 5 bases from J, the gap between germline ends came to 13 bases. This CDR3 region has 14 residues. In DNA, the CDR3 is TGTGCCAGCAGTCCGGGGACGGCCTATCAGCCCCAGCATTTT. It encodes CASSPGTAYQPQHF.

In its sample, this clonotype was seen many times. The rearrangement joins TRBV29-1 to TRBJ1-1, with D perhaps matching TRBD1 (5 bases). Trimming shortened V by 1 base and J by 11 bases, and 23 bases separated the two germline ends. The CDR3 sequence is 15 residues long. Germline V lookup: CDR1 SQVTM, CDR2 ANQGSEA. CDR3 bases: TGCAGCGTTGAAGGACCCGTTGATTCGAGGGGCGGGGCTTTCTTT. This translates into CSVEGPVDSRGGAFF.

This clonotype appeared a few times. The chain has TRBV19 and TRBJ1-2, with a tentative D call TRBD1 (5 bases). This CDR3 has 15 amino acids. The germline CDR1 and CDR2 sequences are LNHDA and SQIVND (reference sequence). Trimming stripped 3 bases from V and 2 bases from J, with 13 bases between. CDR3 sequence: CASSIRGEYNYGYTF. In DNA, the CDR3 is TGTGCCAGTAGTATCCGAGGGGAGTACAACTATGGCTACACCTTC.

The V gene is TRBV28, the J gene TRBJ1-1; 9 bases are a match to TRBD1. The junction had 6 bases not matched to a gene; V was cut back by 6 bases and J by 4 bases. The CDR3 has 14 residues. In germline, CDR1 is MDHEN, CDR2 SYDVKM. The CDR3 is CASRPGQGTTEAFF. The CDR3 DNA reads TGTGCCAGCAGGCCAGGACAGGGGACCACTGAAGCTTTCTTT.

J is TRBJ2-7 and V is TRBV29-1; 7 bases map to TRBD2. Germline trimming cut 7 bases from V and 0 bases from J; bases unmatched to any gene: 12. This CDR3 has 15 residues. CDR1 is SQVTM and CDR2 is ANQGSEA in the germline V gene. CDR3 nucleotide sequence: TGCAGCGCTGTCCTTGCTAGCGGAATCTCCTACGAGCAGTACTTC. Amino acid sequence: CSAVLASGISYEQYF.

This clonotype was seen many times. The J gene is TRBJ2-5, the V gene TRBV15; 11 nucleotides agree with TRBD2. CDR3 length: 17 amino acids. From germline, CDR1 is LNHNV and CDR2 YYDKDF (reference sequence). V was clipped by 1 base and J by 0 bases; unmatched bases: 4. The CDR3 reads CATSRASSGRYQETQYF. For the CDR3, the DNA is TGTGCCACCAGCAGAGCCTCTAGCGGGAGGTACCAAGAGACCCAGTACTTC.

This clonotype was seen ten or more times. The gene calls are TRBV10-3 and TRBJ2-7; tentative D call: TRBD2 (5 bases). V lost 10 bases to trimming and J lost 1 base, with 17 bases between them. There are 14 residues in the CDR3. Germline-derived CDR1 and CDR2 are ENHRY and SYGVKD. The CDR3 reads CATRSEGTSYEQYF. The CDR3 nucleotides are TGTGCCACCCGTAGCGAGGGAACGTCCTACGAGCAGTACTTC.